A single sample gave rise to the 8 T cell receptor beta chains below, sequenced in a study of regulatory T cells in long-lasting Graves disease. HTBI primers from iRepertoire and Arm-PCR of CDR3 regions yielded the TCR beta libraries. In TCRdb, the multiplex PCR reads were re-called with MiXCR into one record per CDR3 protein. Of 350,000 to 450,000 distinct CDR3 sequences listed, about 15% were seen once; the top ten hold 16%. Indicated time point: newly diagnosed GD, antithyroid drugs for less than 3 months. RNA extracted from PBMCs served as the sequencing template. These data were likewise used in another study, on T cells in Graves' hyperthyroidism and ophthalmopathy.

This sample comprised peripheral blood mononuclear cells (PBMCs), obtained at new diagnosis, from a patient treated with antithyroid drugs. The receptors come from a woman in her thirties with Graves disease.

On this clonotype itself: Only one base separates this from a far larger clonotype, so it likely reflects a read error. The chain recombines TRBV7-2 with TRBJ1-2; a possible D gene is TRBD1 (5 bases). This CDR3 has 14 residues. Germline CDR1 is SGHTA and CDR2 is FQGNSA. The CDR3 here is CASSLGLGSYGCTF. The CDR3 DNA follows: TGTGCCAGCAGCCTGGGACTGGGAAGCTATGGCTGCACCTTC. The full variable domain, rest sourced from reference TRBV7-2 and TRBJ1-2, is GAGVSQSPSNKVTEKGKDVELRCDPISGHTALYWYRQSLGQGLEFLIYFQGNSAPDKSGLPSDRFSAERTGGSVSTLTIQRTQQEDSAVYLCASSLGLGSYGCTFGSGTRLTVV.

This chain joins TRBV2 and TRBJ1-5; a weak D match, TRBD1 (6 bases). CDR1 is SNHLY and CDR2 is FYNNEI in the germline V gene. Deletions cut 6 bases from V and 7 bases from J, with 13 bases between. The CDR3 consists of 13 residues. Written as DNA, the CDR3 is TGTGCCAGCAGGAACAGGGCTAGACAGCCCCAGCATTTT. This translates into CASRNRARQPQHF.

This clonotype was observed a handful of times. This rearrangement joins TRBV12-3 or TRBV12-4 to TRBJ2-7; TRBD2 matches 8 bases. The V gene end was trimmed by 1 base and the J gene end by 5 bases; junction bases not matched to a gene: 7. The CDR3 is 15 residues long. The CDR3 DNA sequence: TGTGCCAGCAGTTTAGAGCGGAGCGGGAGTGACGAGCAGTACTTC. As protein: CASSLERSGSDEQYF.

This clonotype occurred many times. The chain recombines TRBV7-3 with TRBJ2-1; 8 bases are a match to TRBD2. CDR1 SGHTA and CDR2 FQGTGA come from the germline V gene. The V gene end was trimmed by 5 bases and the J gene end by 0 bases; junction bases not matched to a gene: 6. CDR3 length equals 16 residues. CDR3 amino acids: CASSPSSGSSYNEQFF. The CDR3 DNA reads TGTGCCAGCAGCCCCTCGAGCGGGAGCTCCTACAATGAGCAGTTCTTC. The full variable domain, with the rest looked up from reference TRBV7-3 and TRBJ2-1, is GAGVSQTPSNKVTEKGKYVELRCDPISGHTALYWYRQSLGQGPEFLIYFQGTGAADDSGLPNDRFFAVRPEGSVSTLKIQRTERGDSAVYLCASSPSSGSSYNEQFFGPGTRLTVL.

This clonotype was seen repeatedly, ten times or more. The V call is TRBV24-1, the J call TRBJ2-5; D perhaps matches TRBD1 (5 bases). The CDR3 runs to 17 residues. Germline CDR1 reads KGHDR; CDR2 reads SFDVKD. Trimming shortened V by 3 bases and J by 1 base, and 17 bases separated the two germline ends. The CDR3 protein is CATSDPRAGLFQETQYF. The CDR3 DNA reads TGTGCCACCAGTGATCCCCGGGCAGGGCTGTTCCAAGAGACCCAGTACTTC.

This clonotype has just a few counts. The genes are TRBV4-2 and TRBJ2-6; 7 positions agree with TRBD2. The V gene end was trimmed by 8 bases and the J gene end by 0 bases; junction bases not matched to a gene: 7. The CDR3 has 16 residues. Germline V gives CDR1 LGHNA, CDR2 YNFKEQ. The chain's CDR3 is CASAHGEGSGANVLTF. In nucleotides, the CDR3 is TGTGCCAGCGCCCATGGGGAGGGCTCTGGGGCCAACGTCCTGACTTTC.

V and J are TRBV18 and TRBJ2-3; 12 nucleotides agree with TRBD2. The CDR3 is 17 residues long. In germline, CDR1 is KGHSH, CDR2 LQKENI. V dropped 4 bases and J dropped 0; count of bases not matched to a gene: 5. In DNA form, the CDR3 reads TGTGCCAGCTCACAACTAGCGGGAGGAGTAAGCACAGATACGCAGTATTTT. Protein product: CASSQLAGGVSTDTQYF.

With regard to this clonotype: This may arise from a read error, as a much more abundant clone is one base away. The genes are TRBV28 and TRBJ2-7; 9 nucleotides line up with TRBD1. The CDR3 is 14 residues long. From germline, CDR1 is MDHEN and CDR2 SYDVKM. The CDR3 sequence is CASRATQGANERYF. CDR3 nucleotide sequence: TGTGCCAGCAGGGCGACACAGGGGGCCAACGAGCGGTACTTC. Complete variable domain (other parts from reference TRBV28 and TRBJ2-7): DVKVTQSSRYLVKRTGEKVFLECVQDMDHENMFWYRQDPGLGLRLIYFSYDVKMKEKGDIPEGYSVSREKKERFSLILESASTNQTSMYLCASRATQGANERYFGPGTRLTVT.